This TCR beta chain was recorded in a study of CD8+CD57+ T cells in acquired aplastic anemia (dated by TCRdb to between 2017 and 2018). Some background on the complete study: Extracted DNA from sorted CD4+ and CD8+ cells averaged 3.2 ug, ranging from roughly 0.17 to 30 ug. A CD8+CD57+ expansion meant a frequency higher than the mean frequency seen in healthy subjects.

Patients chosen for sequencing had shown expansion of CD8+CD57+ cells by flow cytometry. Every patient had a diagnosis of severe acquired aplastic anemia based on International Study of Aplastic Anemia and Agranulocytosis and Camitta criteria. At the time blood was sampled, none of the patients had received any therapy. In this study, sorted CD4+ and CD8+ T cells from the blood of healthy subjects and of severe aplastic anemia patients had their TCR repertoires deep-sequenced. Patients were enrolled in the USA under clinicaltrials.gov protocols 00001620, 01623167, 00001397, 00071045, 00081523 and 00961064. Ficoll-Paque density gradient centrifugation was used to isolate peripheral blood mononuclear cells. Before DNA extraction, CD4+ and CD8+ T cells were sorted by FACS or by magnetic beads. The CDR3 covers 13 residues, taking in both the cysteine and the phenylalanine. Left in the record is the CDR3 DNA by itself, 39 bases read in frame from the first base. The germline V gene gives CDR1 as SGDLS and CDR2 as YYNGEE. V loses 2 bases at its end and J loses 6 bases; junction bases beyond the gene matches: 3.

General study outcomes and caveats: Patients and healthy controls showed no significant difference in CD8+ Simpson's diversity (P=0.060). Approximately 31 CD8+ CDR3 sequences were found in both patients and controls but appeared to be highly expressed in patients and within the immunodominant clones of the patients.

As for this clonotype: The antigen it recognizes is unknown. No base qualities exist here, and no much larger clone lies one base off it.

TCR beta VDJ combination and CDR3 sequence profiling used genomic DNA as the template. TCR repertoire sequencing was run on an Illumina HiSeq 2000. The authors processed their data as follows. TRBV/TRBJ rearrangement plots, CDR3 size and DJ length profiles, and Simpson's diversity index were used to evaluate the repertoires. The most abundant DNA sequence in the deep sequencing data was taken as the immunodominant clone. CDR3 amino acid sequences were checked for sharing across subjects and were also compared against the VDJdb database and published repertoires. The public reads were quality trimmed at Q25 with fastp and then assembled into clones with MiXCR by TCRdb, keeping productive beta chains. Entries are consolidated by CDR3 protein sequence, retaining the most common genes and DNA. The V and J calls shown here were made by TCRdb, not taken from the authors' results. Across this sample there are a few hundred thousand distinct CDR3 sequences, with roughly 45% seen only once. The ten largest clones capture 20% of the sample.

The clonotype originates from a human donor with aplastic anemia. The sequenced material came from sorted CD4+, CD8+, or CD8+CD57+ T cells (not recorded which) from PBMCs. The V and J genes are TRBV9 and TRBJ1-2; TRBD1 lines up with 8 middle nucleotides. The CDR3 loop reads CASSVAGGDGYTF. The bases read TGTGCCAGCAGCGTGGCAGGGGGCGATGGCTACACCTTC.